This entry lists 31 T cell receptor beta chains sequenced from one sample in a study of identical twins. Via MiXCR, TCRdb re-called the 5' RACE reads, giving one row per CDR3 protein. Of roughly 630,000 distinct CDR3 sequences in the sample, under 8.5% were seen once. These data are also associated with another study on yellow fever vaccine responses in identical twins.

Material: PBMCs. The receptor source for this set is a woman aged 18-29 years in good health.

Ten or more counts support this clonotype. This chain connects TRBV29-1 to TRBJ1-5, with 10 bases identical to TRBD1. CDR1 is SQVTM and CDR2 is ANQGSEA in the germline V gene. V trimming: 6 bases; J trimming: 2 bases; junction bases outside the gene matches: 4. The CDR3 runs 14 residues. CDR3 sequence (DNA): TGCAGCGTAGCAGGGACAGGGGGCAATCAGCCCCAGCATTTT. Protein sequence: CSVAGTGGNQPQHF.

The rearrangement uses TRBV6-1 and TRBJ2-1; the match to TRBD2 covers 11 bases. The CDR3 is 15 amino acids. CDR1 is MNHNS, CDR2 SASEGT, per germline. Losses at the gene ends were 2 bases for V and 12 bases for J; bases not matched to a gene: 9. The CDR3 region is CASSEWTSGQVRQFF. The DNA for the CDR3 is TGTGCCAGCAGTGAATGGACTAGCGGGCAGGTTAGGCAGTTCTTC.

This clonotype was seen repeatedly, ten times or more. The CDR3 nucleotides read TGCGCCAGCAGCCCGACAGGGAATAGCAATCAGCCCCAGCATTTT. It is translated as CASSPTGNSNQPQHF. The chain links TRBV5-1 to TRBJ1-5, with 7 bases matching TRBD1. There are 15 residues in the CDR3. The V gene end was trimmed by 4 bases and the J gene end by 0 bases; junction bases not matched to a gene: 4. Germline values: CDR1 SGHRS, CDR2 YFSETQ. Drawing the rest from reference TRBV5-1 and TRBJ1-5, the complete variable domain is KAGVTQTPRYLIKTRGQQVTLSCSPISGHRSVSWYQQTPGQGLQFLFEYFSETQRNKGNFPGRFSGRQFSNSRSEMNVSTLELGDSALYLCASSPTGNSNQPQHFGDGTRLSIL.

At least ten counts were recorded for this clonotype. The CDR3 coding sequence is TGTGCCAGCAGTTTATCCGACGGGATTAATTCACCCCTCCACTTT. The encoded protein is CASSLSDGINSPLHF. The gene calls are TRBV12-3 or TRBV12-4 and TRBJ1-6, with D unclear. The CDR3 covers 15 residues. V lost 2 bases and J lost 6, with 11 bases in between.

This sequence joins TRBV6-5 and TRBJ2-1; TRBD2 matches at 14 bases. Germline V gene sequence: CDR1 MNHEY, CDR2 SVGAGI. Trimming removed 4 bases from V and 8 bases from J; junction bases left unmatched: 4. The CDR3 covers 15 residues. CDR3 amino acids: CASSSTSGRGYEQFF. In DNA form, the CDR3 reads TGTGCCAGCAGTTCGACTAGCGGGAGGGGCTATGAGCAGTTCTTC.

The chain couples TRBV2 to TRBJ2-5; a possible D gene is TRBD2 (5 bases). The CDR3 has 13 residues. CDR1 and CDR2 (germline): SNHLY, FYNNEI. V was pared by 6 bases and J by 5 bases, with 13 bases between. The CDR3 DNA is TGTGCCAGCAGCCTACCCCCGGGGGAGACCCAGTACTTC. Translated, it gives CASSLPPGETQYF.

This chain connects TRBV5-1 to TRBJ2-7, with D possibly TRBD2 on 6 matching bases. Germline lookup yields CDR1 SGHRS and CDR2 YFSETQ. The length of the CDR3 is 14 residues. Between the trimmed V and J ends, which lost 2 bases and 4 bases, there was a span of 13 bases. DNA of the CDR3: TGCGCCAGCAGCTTAACCGGGAGTGGATACGAGCAGTACTTC. Translated, it gives CASSLTGSGYEQYF. The full variable domain, rest sourced from reference TRBV5-1 and TRBJ2-7, is KAGVTQTPRYLIKTRGQQVTLSCSPISGHRSVSWYQQTPGQGLQFLFEYFSETQRNKGNFPGRFSGRQFSNSRSEMNVSTLELGDSALYLCASSLTGSGYEQYFGPGTRLTVT.

This clonotype has a handful of counts. The chain recombines TRBV28 with TRBJ2-1; 8 bases agree with TRBD2. The CDR3 totals 16 residues. With 8 bases clipped from V and 0 bases from J, the junction kept 9 bases outside the gene matches. Germline values: CDR1 MDHEN, CDR2 SYDVKM. The CDR3: CASSRGGLSSYNEQFF. DNA for the CDR3: TGTGCCAGCTCCCGGGGGGGTTTAAGCTCCTACAATGAGCAGTTCTTC.

This chain joins TRBV20-1 and TRBJ1-1; D is undetermined. Germline V gives CDR1 DFQATT, CDR2 SNEGSKA (reference sequence). V lost 3 bases, J lost 2 bases, and 10 bases lay in between. This CDR3 region has 13 residues. DNA of the CDR3: TGCAGTGCTAGTGGCAACCCCAACACTGAAGCTTTCTTT. Amino acids: CSASGNPNTEAFF.

This clonotype was picked up many times. This chain joins TRBV12-3 or TRBV12-4 and TRBJ1-6, with TRBD1 matching over 7 bases. The CDR3 has 14 amino acids. Losses at the gene ends were 5 bases for V and 7 bases for J; bases not matched to a gene: 5. The CDR3: CASSPGGENSPLHF. CDR3 DNA: TGTGCCAGCAGTCCAGGGGGTGAAAATTCACCCCTCCACTTT.

The chain couples TRBV7-8 to TRBJ2-2, with 10 bases matching TRBD1. CDR3 size: 16 residues. Germline V CDR1 and CDR2: SGHVS, FQNEAQ. The V gene end was trimmed by 5 bases and the J gene end by 3 bases; junction bases not matched to a gene: 6. This CDR3 is CASSATGTGDTGELFF. CDR3 sequence (DNA): TGTGCCAGCAGCGCTACCGGGACAGGGGACACCGGGGAGCTGTTTTTT.

The sample holds many counts of this clonotype. The junction differs from germline at one of its ends, possibly a read error. This chain joins TRBV5-1 and TRBJ2-1, with D hard to call. The CDR3 is made up of 12 amino acids. Germline V lookup: CDR1 SGHRS, CDR2 YFSETQ. CDR3 sequence: CASSLDYNEQFF. The CDR3 nucleotides are TGTGCCAGCAGCTTAGACTACAATGAGCAGTTCTTC.

This clonotype has just a few counts. The rearrangement joins TRBV20-1 to TRBJ2-5; possible D gene TRBD2, 5 bases. The V gene lost 1 base and the J gene lost 4 bases, with 16 bases spanning the gap. The germline V gene has CDR1 DFQATT and CDR2 SNEGSKA (reference sequence). There are 15 residues in the CDR3. The CDR3 nucleotides read TGCAGTGCTAGAGCCCCCCGACTATCCGGAGAGACCCAGTACTTC. Translating it yields CSARAPRLSGETQYF.

This clonotype was seen only a few times. The chain recombines TRBV12-5 with TRBJ2-4; D unresolved. V was cut by 4 bases and J by 6 bases, with 16 bases left in between. The germline V gene has CDR1 LGHNT and CDR2 FRNRAP. This CDR3 region has 15 residues. The CDR3 region has the DNA TGTGCTAGTGGTTCGCCCTATAGGCTAGGAAACATTCAGTACTTC. It codes for CASGSPYRLGNIQYF.

This clonotype was observed a handful of times. The rearrangement joins TRBV7-2 to TRBJ2-3, with 9 bases matching TRBD2. The V segment lost 4 bases and the J segment 1 base; nucleotides outside the gene matches: 6. The CDR3 contains 16 residues. Germline V gives CDR1 SGHTA, CDR2 FQGNSA. CDR3 protein: CASSWASGTGTDTQYF. CDR3 nucleotide sequence: TGTGCCAGCAGCTGGGCTAGCGGGACGGGCACAGATACGCAGTATTTT.

This clonotype was seen at least ten times. V and J are TRBV20-1 and TRBJ1-1, with D hard to call. V lost 0 bases, J lost 1 base, and 6 bases lay in between. Germline V CDR1 and CDR2: DFQATT, SNEGSKA (reference sequence). The length of the CDR3 is 13 residues. The CDR3 sequence: CSARDEKNTEAFF. CDR3 DNA: TGCAGTGCTAGAGATGAAAAGAACACTGAAGCTTTCTTT.

This clonotype was counted ten times or more. The chain couples TRBV20-1 to TRBJ2-1; maybe TRBD2 (5 bases). CDR1 is DFQATT and CDR2 is SNEGSKA in the germline V gene (reference sequence). The CDR3 consists of 14 residues. The ends were cut back, 3 bases at V and 3 bases at J, with 12 bases in the middle. The DNA for the CDR3 is TGCAGTGCTAGGGTAGGGAGCCTCTACAATGAGCAGTTCTTC. Residues: CSARVGSLYNEQFF.

This clonotype has just a few counts. The CDR3 region is CASSPRGTVYEAFF. For the CDR3, the DNA is TGTGCCAGCTCACCACGAGGGACAGTTTATGAAGCTTTCTTT. V usage is TRBV18 and J usage is TRBJ1-1, with 7 positions matching TRBD1. V trimming: 1 base; J trimming: 7 bases; junction bases outside the gene matches: 6. This CDR3 has 14 amino acids. From germline, CDR1 is KGHSH and CDR2 LQKENI.

The chain employs TRBV9 and TRBJ2-1; TRBD2 matches at 7 bases. From germline, CDR1 is SGDLS and CDR2 YYNGEE. The CDR3 loop spans 16 amino acids. V dropped 0 bases and J dropped 3; count of bases not matched to a gene: 6. CDR3 in DNA: TGTGCCAGCAGCGTAGGGGGGGGTGGCGGCTACAATGAGCAGTTCTTC. Translating it yields CASSVGGGGGYNEQFF.

This clonotype was found a few times. V and J are TRBV29-1 and TRBJ2-1; the D is unclear. In germline, CDR1 is SQVTM, CDR2 ANQGSEA. This CDR3 comprises 14 residues. V dropped 5 bases and J dropped 8 bases, with 19 bases sitting between them. CDR3 nucleotide sequence: TGCAGCGTTAAGCACTCCCTCGCATCTCATGAGCAGTTCTTC. Its translation is CSVKHSLASHEQFF.

This clonotype was detected only a few times. The DNA of the CDR3 is TGTGCCAGCAGCTTACCATCGGGACTAGCGGACCAGTGGGACTACGAGCAGTACTTC. This codes for CASSLPSGLADQWDYEQYF. V usage is TRBV7-8 and J usage is TRBJ2-7; 11 bases fit TRBD2. With V trimmed by 2 bases and J by 3 bases, 15 bases remained unmatched. Germline V CDR1 and CDR2: SGHVS, FQNEAQ. This CDR3 region has 19 residues.

The CDR3 DNA sequence: TGTGCCAGCAGTGAAGCCGGGACAGGGGGAACTGAAGCTTTCTTT. Its translation is CASSEAGTGGTEAFF. V gene TRBV25-1 combines with J gene TRBJ1-1, with 11 bases matching TRBD1. The CDR3 is made up of 15 amino acids. Per the germline V gene, CDR1 is MGHDK and CDR2 is SYGVNS. V shed 2 bases and J 5 bases; nucleotides not matched to a gene: 4.

This clonotype was seen many times. This chain connects TRBV3-1 to TRBJ1-5; TRBD1 is a possible D gene (6 bases). Germline lookup yields CDR1 LGHDT and CDR2 YNNKEL (reference sequence). Deletions cut 4 bases from V and 4 bases from J, with 11 bases between. The CDR3 extends over 14 amino acids. The chain's CDR3 is CASSLGHQNQPQHF. CDR3 DNA: TGTGCCAGCAGCCTGGGACATCAGAATCAGCCCCAGCATTTT.

The table lists this clonotype with many counts. The rearrangement uses TRBV7-9 and TRBJ2-2, with 9 bases lining up with TRBD1. V lost 5 bases, J lost 2 bases, and 3 bases stayed unmatched. The CDR3 totals 15 residues. CDR1 is SEHNR and CDR2 is FQNEAQ in the germline V gene (reference sequence). In DNA form, the CDR3 reads TGTGCCAGCAGCGCGGGACAGGGAAACACCGGGGAGCTGTTTTTT. Protein: CASSAGQGNTGELFF.

This clonotype came up many times. The chain recombines TRBV12-3 or TRBV12-4 with TRBJ2-1; D not certain. This CDR3 has 15 amino acids. V dropped 3 bases and J dropped 6 bases, with 15 bases sitting between them. In DNA form, the CDR3 reads TGTGCCAGCAGTTTGATGTTTGGCCAGATCAATGAGCAGTTCTTC. Protein product: CASSLMFGQINEQFF.

This clonotype occurred many times. The chain joins TRBV24-1 to TRBJ1-2; 9 positions match TRBD1. The CDR3 is 13 residues long. The trim removed 7 bases at V and 4 bases at J, leaving 3 bases unmatched. Looked up from germline, CDR1 is KGHDR and CDR2 is SFDVKD. The CDR3 sequence: CATSAGQGYGYTF. The CDR3 bases are TGTGCCACCAGCGCGGGACAGGGCTATGGCTACACCTTC.

In this sample, this clonotype turned up many times. This chain joins TRBV24-1 and TRBJ2-1; 10 positions agree with TRBD2. CDR3 length equals 16 residues. The germline gives CDR1 KGHDR, CDR2 SFDVKD. Germline trimming cut 4 bases from V and 6 bases from J; bases unmatched to any gene: 8. The CDR3 region is CATSDLEREGTNEQFF. DNA of the CDR3: TGTGCCACCAGTGACCTAGAGCGGGAGGGAACCAATGAGCAGTTCTTC.

This clonotype was observed at least ten times. The chain employs TRBV13 and TRBJ1-1; 7 positions match TRBD1. With 2 bases clipped from V and 5 bases from J, the junction kept 5 bases outside the gene matches. The CDR3 totals 14 residues. Germline CDR1 and CDR2: PRHDT and FYEKMQ (reference sequence). The CDR3 bases are TGTGCCAGCAGCTTATATAGGGGGCAGACTGAAGCTTTCTTT. This encodes CASSLYRGQTEAFF.

The chain's CDR3 is CASSLLRGPGTQYF. The DNA for the CDR3 is TGTGCCAGCAGCTTATTGCGGGGACCTGGAACCCAGTACTTC. V usage is TRBV7-2 and J usage is TRBJ2-5, with D possibly being TRBD2 (6 bases). CDR1 and CDR2 (germline): SGHTA, FQGNSA. V lost 2 bases to trimming and J lost 8 bases, with 15 bases between them. The CDR3 runs 14 residues.

Comment on this clonotype: Possible read error: a much larger clone is one base away. J is TRBJ1-1 and V is TRBV5-1; TRBD1 aligns across 7 bases. Trimming removed 4 bases from V and 1 base from J; junction bases left unmatched: 4. The CDR3 has 14 amino acids. CDR1 and CDR2 from the germline V gene are SGHRS and YFSETQ. The CDR3: CASSQGQRNTEAFF. CDR3 sequence (DNA): TGCGCCAGCAGCCAGGGACAGAGGAACACTGAAGCTTTCTTT.

This clonotype showed up just a few times. V usage is TRBV6-1 and J usage is TRBJ2-7; D possibly corresponds to TRBD1 (6 bases). The CDR3 spans 16 residues. Germline V gives CDR1 MNHNS, CDR2 SASEGT. V gave up 0 bases and J gave up 3 bases, with 15 bases separating them. For the CDR3, the DNA is TGTGCCAGCAGTGAAGCAGGGACACTAAAGGGCTACGAGCAGTACGTC. Translated, it gives CASSEAGTLKGYEQYV.